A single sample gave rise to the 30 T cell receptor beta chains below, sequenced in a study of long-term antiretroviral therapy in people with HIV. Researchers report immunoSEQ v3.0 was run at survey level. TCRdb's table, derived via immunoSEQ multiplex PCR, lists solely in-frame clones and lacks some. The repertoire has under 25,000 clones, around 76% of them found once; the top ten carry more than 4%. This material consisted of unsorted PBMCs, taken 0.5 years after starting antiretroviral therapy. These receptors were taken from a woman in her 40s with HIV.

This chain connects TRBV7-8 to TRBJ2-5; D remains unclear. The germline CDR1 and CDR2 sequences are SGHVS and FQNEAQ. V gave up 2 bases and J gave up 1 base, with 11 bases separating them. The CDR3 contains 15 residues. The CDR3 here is CASSLRRVVQETQYF. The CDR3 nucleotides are TGTGCCAGCAGCTTACGCCGGGTGGTCCAAGAGACCCAGTACTTC.

The CDR3, as DNA: TGTGCCAGCAGCTTAGACCGGGGGCTTGGGGGTGAAGCTTTCTTT. It yields the protein CASSLDRGLGGEAFF. This chain links TRBV7-9 with TRBJ1-1; perhaps TRBD1 as D (6 bases). Deletions cut 1 base from V and 7 bases from J, with 16 bases between. CDR3 length: 15 residues. Germline V gives CDR1 SEHNR, CDR2 FQNEAQ (reference sequence). Complete variable domain (other parts from reference TRBV7-9 and TRBJ1-1): DTGVSQNPRHKITKRGQNVTFRCDPISEHNRLYWYRQTLGQGPEFLTYFQNEAQLEKSRLLSDRFSAERPKGSFSTLEIQRTEQGDSAMYLCASSLDRGLGGEAFFGQGTRLTVV.

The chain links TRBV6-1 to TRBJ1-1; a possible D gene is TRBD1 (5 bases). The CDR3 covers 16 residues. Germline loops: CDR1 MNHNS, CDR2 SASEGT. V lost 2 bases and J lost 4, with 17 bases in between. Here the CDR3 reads CASSEIVRPQGTEAFF. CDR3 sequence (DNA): TGTGCCAGCAGTGAAATAGTGAGGCCGCAGGGCACTGAAGCTTTCTTT.

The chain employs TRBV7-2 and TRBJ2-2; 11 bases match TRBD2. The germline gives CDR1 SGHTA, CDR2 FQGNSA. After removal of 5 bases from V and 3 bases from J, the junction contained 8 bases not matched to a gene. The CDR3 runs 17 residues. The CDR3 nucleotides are TGTGCCAGCAGCCATGCGACTAGCGGGGCCTACACCGGGGAGCTGTTTTTT. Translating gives CASSHATSGAYTGELFF.

CDR3 nucleotide sequence: TGTGCCAGCAGTTTCAGAAAGGGGGCAGGGGAGAACGAGCAGTACTTC. It specifies CASSFRKGAGENEQYF. The V and J genes are TRBV27 and TRBJ2-7; 7 nucleotides align to TRBD1. V trimming: 3 bases; J trimming: 5 bases; junction bases outside the gene matches: 13. Per the germline V gene, CDR1 is MNHEY and CDR2 is SMNVEV (reference sequence). This CDR3 comprises 16 residues.

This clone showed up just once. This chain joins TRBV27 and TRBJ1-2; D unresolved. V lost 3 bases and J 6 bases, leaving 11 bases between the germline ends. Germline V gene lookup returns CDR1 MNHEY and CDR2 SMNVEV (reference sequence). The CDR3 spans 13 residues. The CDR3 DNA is TGTGCCAGCAGTTTCTCGGGCAGGAATGGCTACACCTTC. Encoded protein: CASSFSGRNGYTF.

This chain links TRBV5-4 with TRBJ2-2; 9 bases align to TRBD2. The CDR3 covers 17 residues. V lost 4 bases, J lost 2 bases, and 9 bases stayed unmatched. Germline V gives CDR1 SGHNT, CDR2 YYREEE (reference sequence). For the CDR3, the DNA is TGTGCCAGCAGCCTCCGATCTAGCGGGGAAAACACCGGGGAGCTGTTTTTT. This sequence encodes CASSLRSSGENTGELFF. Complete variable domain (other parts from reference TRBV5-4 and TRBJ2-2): ETGVTQSPTHLIKTRGQQVTLRCSSQSGHNTVSWYQQALGQGPQFIFQYYREEENGRGNFPPRFSGLQFPNYSSELNVNALELDDSALYLCASSLRSSGENTGELFFGEGSRLTVL.

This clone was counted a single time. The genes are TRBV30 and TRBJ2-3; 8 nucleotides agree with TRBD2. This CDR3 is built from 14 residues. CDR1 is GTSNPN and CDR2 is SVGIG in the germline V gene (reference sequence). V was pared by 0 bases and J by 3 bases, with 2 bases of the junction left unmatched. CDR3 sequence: CAWSVTGGTDTQYF. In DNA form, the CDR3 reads TGTGCCTGGAGTGTAACGGGGGGGACAGATACGCAGTATTTT.

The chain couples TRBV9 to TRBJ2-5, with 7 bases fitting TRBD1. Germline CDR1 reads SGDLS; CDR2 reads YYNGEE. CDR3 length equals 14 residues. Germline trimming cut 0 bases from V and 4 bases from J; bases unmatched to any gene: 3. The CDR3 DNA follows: TGTGCCAGCAGCGTAGAGACAGGGCGAGAGACCCAGTACTTC. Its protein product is CASSVETGRETQYF.

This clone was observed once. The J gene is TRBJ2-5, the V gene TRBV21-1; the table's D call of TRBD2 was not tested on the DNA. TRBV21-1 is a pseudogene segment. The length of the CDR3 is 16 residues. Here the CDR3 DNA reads TGTGCCAGCAGCAGCACTAGCGGGGGGGCCACAGAGACCCAGTACTTC. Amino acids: CASSSTSGGATETQYF.

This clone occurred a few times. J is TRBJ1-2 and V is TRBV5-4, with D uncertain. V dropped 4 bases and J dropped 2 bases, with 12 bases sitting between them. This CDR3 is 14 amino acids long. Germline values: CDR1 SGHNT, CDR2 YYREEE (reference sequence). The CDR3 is CASSLGRENYGYTF. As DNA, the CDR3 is TGTGCCAGCAGCCTCGGACGTGAGAACTATGGCTACACCTTC.

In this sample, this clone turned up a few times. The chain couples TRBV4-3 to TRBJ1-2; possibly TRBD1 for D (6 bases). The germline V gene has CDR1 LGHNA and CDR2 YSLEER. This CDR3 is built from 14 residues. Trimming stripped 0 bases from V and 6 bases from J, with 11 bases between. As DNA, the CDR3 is TGCGCCAGCAGCCAAGACAGGGGAGTGGATGGCTACACCTTC. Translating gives CASSQDRGVDGYTF.

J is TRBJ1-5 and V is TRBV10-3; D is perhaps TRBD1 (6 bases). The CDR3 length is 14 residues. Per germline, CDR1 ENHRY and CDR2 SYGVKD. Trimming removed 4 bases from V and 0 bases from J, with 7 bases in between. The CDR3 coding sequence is TGTGCCATCAGTGCAGGGGCTAGCAATCAGCCCCAGCATTTT. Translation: CAISAGASNQPQHF.

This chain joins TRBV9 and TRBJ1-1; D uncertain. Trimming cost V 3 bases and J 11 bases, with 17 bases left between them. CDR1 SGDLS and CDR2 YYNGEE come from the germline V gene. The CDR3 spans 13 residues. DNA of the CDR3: TGTGCCAGCAGCGGTTTGCCATCGTCGGGCGCTTTCTTT. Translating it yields CASSGLPSSGAFF.

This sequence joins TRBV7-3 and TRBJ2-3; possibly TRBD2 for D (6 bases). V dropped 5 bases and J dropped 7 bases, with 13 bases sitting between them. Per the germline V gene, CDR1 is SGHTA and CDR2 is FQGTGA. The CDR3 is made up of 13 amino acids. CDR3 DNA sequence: TGTGCCAGCAGCCCGGGGGACGAACATACGCAGTATTTT. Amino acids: CASSPGDEHTQYF.

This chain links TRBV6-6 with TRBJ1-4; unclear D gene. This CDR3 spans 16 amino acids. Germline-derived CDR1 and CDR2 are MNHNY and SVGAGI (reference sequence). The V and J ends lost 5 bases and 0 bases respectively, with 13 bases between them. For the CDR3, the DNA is TGTGCCAGCAGTCCGCGGTACAGTGCAACTAATGAAAAACTGTTTTTT. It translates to CASSPRYSATNEKLFF.

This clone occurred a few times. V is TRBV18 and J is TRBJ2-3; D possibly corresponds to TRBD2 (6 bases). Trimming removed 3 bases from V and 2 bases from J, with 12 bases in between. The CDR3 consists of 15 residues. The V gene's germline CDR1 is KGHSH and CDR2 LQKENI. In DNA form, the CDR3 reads TGTGCCAGCTCACCGGACCTGCGGGACACAGATACGCAGTATTTT. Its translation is CASSPDLRDTDTQYF.

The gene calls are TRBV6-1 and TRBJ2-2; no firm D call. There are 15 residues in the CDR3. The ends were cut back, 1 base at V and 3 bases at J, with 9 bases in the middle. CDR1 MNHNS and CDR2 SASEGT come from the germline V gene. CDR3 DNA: TGTGCCAGCAGTGAAGAACAGCTGGACACCGGGGAGCTGTTTTTT. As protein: CASSEEQLDTGELFF.

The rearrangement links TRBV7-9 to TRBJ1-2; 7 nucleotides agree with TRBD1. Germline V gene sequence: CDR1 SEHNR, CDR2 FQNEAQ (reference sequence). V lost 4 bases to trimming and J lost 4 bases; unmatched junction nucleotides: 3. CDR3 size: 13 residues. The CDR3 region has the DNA TGTGCCAGCAGCTCACAGGGGCGCTATGGCTACACCTTC. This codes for CASSSQGRYGYTF.

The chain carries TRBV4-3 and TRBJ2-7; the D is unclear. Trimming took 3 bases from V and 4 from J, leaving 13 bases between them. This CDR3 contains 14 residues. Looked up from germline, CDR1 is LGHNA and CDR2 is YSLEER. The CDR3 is CASSQERVRYEQYF. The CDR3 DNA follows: TGCGCCAGCAGCCAGGAAAGGGTTCGGTACGAGCAGTACTTC.

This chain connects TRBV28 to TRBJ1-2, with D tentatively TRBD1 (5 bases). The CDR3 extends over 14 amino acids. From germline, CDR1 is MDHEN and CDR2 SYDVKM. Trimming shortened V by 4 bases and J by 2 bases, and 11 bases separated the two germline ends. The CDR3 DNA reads TGTGCCAGCAGTTCCCTCGGGGGAAACTATGGCTACACCTTC. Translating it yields CASSSLGGNYGYTF.

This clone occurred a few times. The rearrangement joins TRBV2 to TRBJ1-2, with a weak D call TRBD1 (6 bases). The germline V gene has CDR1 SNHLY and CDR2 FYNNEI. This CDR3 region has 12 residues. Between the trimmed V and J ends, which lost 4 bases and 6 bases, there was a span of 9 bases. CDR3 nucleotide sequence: TGTGCCAGCAGTGTACAGGGACATGGCTACACCTTC. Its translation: CASSVQGHGYTF.

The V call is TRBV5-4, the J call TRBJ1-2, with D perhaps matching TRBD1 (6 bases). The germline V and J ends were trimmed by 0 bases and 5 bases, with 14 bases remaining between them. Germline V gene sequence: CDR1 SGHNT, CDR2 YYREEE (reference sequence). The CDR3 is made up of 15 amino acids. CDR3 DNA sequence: TGTGCCAGCAGCTTGGGGATGAAGGGGGTATATGGCTACACCTTC. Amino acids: CASSLGMKGVYGYTF.

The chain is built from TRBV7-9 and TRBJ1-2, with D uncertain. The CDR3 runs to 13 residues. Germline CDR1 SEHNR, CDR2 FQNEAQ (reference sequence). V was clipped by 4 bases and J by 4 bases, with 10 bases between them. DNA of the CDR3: TGTGCCAGCAGCTCAGACGGGATCTATGGCTACACCTTC. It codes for CASSSDGIYGYTF.

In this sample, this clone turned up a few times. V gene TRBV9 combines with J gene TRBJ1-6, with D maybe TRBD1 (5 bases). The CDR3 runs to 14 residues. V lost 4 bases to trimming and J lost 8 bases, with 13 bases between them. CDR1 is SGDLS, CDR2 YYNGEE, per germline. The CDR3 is CASSPTDAHSPLHF. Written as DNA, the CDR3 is TGTGCCAGCAGCCCGACAGACGCCCATTCACCCCTCCACTTT.

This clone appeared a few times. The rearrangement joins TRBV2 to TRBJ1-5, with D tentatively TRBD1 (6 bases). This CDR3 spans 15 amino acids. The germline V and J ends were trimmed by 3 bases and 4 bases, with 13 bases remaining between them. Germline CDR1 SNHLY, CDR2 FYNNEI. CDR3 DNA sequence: TGTGCCAGCAGTGATAGGGGGTTGCCGAATCAGCCCCAGCATTTT. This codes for CASSDRGLPNQPQHF.

CDR3 residues: CASSLDGTYEQYF. CDR3 nucleotides: TGCGCCAGCAGCTTGGACGGGACTTACGAGCAGTACTTC. The chain combines TRBV5-1 with TRBJ2-7, with D possibly TRBD2 on 6 matching bases. Germline values: CDR1 SGHRS, CDR2 YFSETQ. The CDR3 extends over 13 amino acids. Trimming removed 0 bases at V and 4 bases at J, with 8 bases between.

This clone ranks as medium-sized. CDR3 DNA sequence: TGCAGCGTTGGGACAGGGAGAAACACTGAAGCTTTCTTT. It codes for CSVGTGRNTEAFF. This chain connects TRBV29-1 to TRBJ1-1; 8 bases are a match to TRBD1. Trimming removed 4 bases from V and 2 bases from J; junction bases left unmatched: 3. The CDR3 loop spans 13 amino acids. Germline CDR1 reads SQVTM; CDR2 reads ANQGSEA. Full variable domain (outside the CDR3, taken from reference TRBV29-1 and TRBJ1-1): SAVISQKPSRDICQRGTSLTIQCQVDSQVTMMFWYRQQPGQSLTLIATANQGSEATYESGFVIDKFPISRPNLTFSTLTVSNMSPEDSSIYLCSVGTGRNTEAFFGQGTRLTVV.

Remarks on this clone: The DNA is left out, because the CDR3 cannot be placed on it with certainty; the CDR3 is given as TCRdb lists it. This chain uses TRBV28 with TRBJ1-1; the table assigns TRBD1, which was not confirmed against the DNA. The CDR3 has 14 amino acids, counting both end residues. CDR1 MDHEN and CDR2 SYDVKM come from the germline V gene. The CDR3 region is CASSLSGRARGAFF.

CDR3 sequence: CASSPYRGTEAFF. DNA for the CDR3: TGTGCCAGCAGTCCTTACAGGGGGACTGAAGCTTTCTTT. The genes are TRBV5-4 and TRBJ1-1, with 8 positions matching TRBD1. The CDR3 is made up of 13 amino acids. J lost 5 bases, V lost 5 bases, and 5 bases had no gene match. Germline CDR1 SGHNT, CDR2 YYREEE (reference sequence).